This TCR beta chain was captured in a study of somatic mutations in cytotoxic T cells in rheumatoid arthritis. Study background: Patient blood (approximately 27 ml EDTA) was taken immediately after diagnosis and before treatment. Flow cytometry sorted some V beta antibody-stained T-cell populations to nearly 100% purity, V beta1+ cells among them being sequenced for TCRB.

The authors' processing: Of patient CD8+ clones exceeding 1%, few matched published virus-specific TCRB sequences. Clones were read by immunoSEQ multiplex PCR, and TCRdb kept only the in-frame ones, dropping some. V, J and clone size reflect that table, while D and trimming were determined from the DNA. The sample lists roughly 7,700 clones, about 70% occurring once. The germline gives CDR1 SGHAT, CDR2 FQNNGV. CDR3 length: 11 residues. Trimming shortened V by 4 bases and J by 8 bases, and 8 bases separated the two germline ends. Sequencing was carried out using CD8+ T cells sorted from blood. The TCR originated in an adult with rheumatoid arthritis. This chain connects TRBV11-2 to TRBJ1-1, with a possible D match to TRBD1 (5 bases). This CDR3 is CASSSGGEAFF. CDR3 nucleotide sequence: TGTGCCAGCAGCTCCGGGGGGGAAGCTTTCTTT. The whole variable domain, remainder taken from reference TRBV11-2 and TRBJ1-1, is EAGVAQSPRYKIIEKRQSVAFWCNPISGHATLYWYQQILGQGPKLLIQFQNNGVVDDSQLPKDRFSAERLKGVDSTLKIQPAKLEDSAVYLCASSSGGEAFFGQGTRLTVV.